These 9 T cell receptor beta chains were sequenced from one sample in a study of T cell changes during pregnancy in multiple sclerosis. Some clones are missing from TCRdb's copy, which holds only in-frame ones; the method was immunoSEQ multiplex PCR. Seen here are approximately 53,000 clones, nearly 90% observed once, and the top ten hold approximately 4.9%. The material sequenced was peripheral blood, taken after pregnancy. These receptors all stem from a female donor in good health, enrolled as a control in a pregnancy study.

This chain links TRBV21-1 with TRBJ2-4; the D call in the table, TRBD1, was not verified against the DNA. TRBV21-1 constitutes a pseudogene. The CDR3 consists of 14 residues. The CDR3 is CASSNQLAKNIQYF. CDR3 DNA: TGTGCCAGCAGCAACCAGTTAGCCAAAAACATTCAGTACTTC.

The J gene is TRBJ1-1, the V gene TRBV4-3, with D possibly matching TRBD1 (6 bases). The germline V gene encodes CDR1 LGHNA and CDR2 YSLEER. The CDR3 extends over 16 amino acids. Trimming stripped 0 bases from V and 2 bases from J, with 13 bases between. CDR3 protein: CASSQEAGGPNTEAFF. The CDR3 region has the DNA TGCGCCAGCAGCCAAGAGGCGGGGGGCCCTAACACTGAAGCTTTCTTT.

The V gene is TRBV27, the J gene TRBJ2-7, with 9 positions matching TRBD1. This CDR3 is 18 amino acids long. Germline V lookup: CDR1 MNHEY, CDR2 SMNVEV (reference sequence). Trimming cost V 6 bases and J 4 bases; bases outside gene matches: 19. Written as DNA, the CDR3 is TGTGCCAGCAGCCCGTTCGTGGGAGGGACAGGGAAGGCGTACGAGCAGTACTTC. Protein product: CASSPFVGGTGKAYEQYF.

The table lists this clone with a count of one. The chain carries TRBV9 and TRBJ2-1, with 8 bases aligning to TRBD2. The length of the CDR3 is 16 residues. Germline CDR1 reads SGDLS; CDR2 reads YYNGEE. V lost 4 bases and J lost 5; bases outside the gene matches: 11. CDR3: CASSSPSGSTHNEQFF. CDR3 sequence (DNA): TGTGCCAGCAGCTCCCCGAGCGGGAGTACCCACAATGAGCAGTTCTTC.

V is TRBV5-1 and J is TRBJ2-3, with TRBD1 matching over 12 bases. J gave up 6 bases and V 0 bases, and 2 bases lay outside the gene matches. The CDR3 runs to 15 residues. Germline CDR1 and CDR2: SGHRS and YFSETQ. This chain's CDR3 is CASSLEGQGADTQYF. DNA of the CDR3: TGCGCCAGCAGCTTGGAGGGACAGGGGGCGGATACGCAGTATTTT.

J is TRBJ2-7 and V is TRBV2; 7 positions match TRBD2. The CDR3 is 14 residues long. V shed 3 bases and J 0 bases; nucleotides not matched to a gene: 2. Germline V gene data show CDR1 as SNHLY and CDR2 as FYNNEI. CDR3 DNA: TGTGCCAGCAGTGAGAGGGAGGGCTCCTACGAGCAGTACTTC. It codes for CASSEREGSYEQYF.

This clone was counted once. The chain carries TRBV19 and TRBJ1-5, with D possibly being TRBD1 (5 bases). Deletions cut 3 bases from V and 7 bases from J, with 16 bases between. Germline lookup yields CDR1 LNHDA and CDR2 SQIVND (reference sequence). CDR3 length: 15 residues. The CDR3 loop reads CASSIGEGVGQPQHF. CDR3 DNA sequence: TGTGCCAGTAGTATTGGCGAAGGGGTTGGGCAGCCCCAGCATTTT.

J is TRBJ1-4 and V is TRBV18; D might be TRBD1 (6 bases). This CDR3 has 14 amino acids. The germline V gene has CDR1 KGHSH and CDR2 LQKENI. V lost 3 bases, J lost 10 bases, and 15 bases lay in between. In DNA form, the CDR3 reads TGTGCCAGCTCACCCGACTCAGGGGTGGGAAAACTGTTTTTT. This encodes CASSPDSGVGKLFF.

The rearrangement joins TRBV27 to TRBJ1-6, with 7 positions matching TRBD1. J gave up 6 bases and V 1 base, and 9 bases lay outside the gene matches. This CDR3 has 17 residues. In germline, CDR1 is MNHEY, CDR2 SMNVEV (reference sequence). CDR3 in amino acids: CASSLWSAGGGNSPLHF. DNA of the CDR3: TGTGCCAGCAGTTTATGGTCGGCAGGGGGAGGTAATTCACCCCTCCACTTT.